This T cell receptor (beta chain) was profiled in a study of T cell clonality in common variable immunodeficiency. Points from the study as a whole: Repertoire-complication correlations in CVID were limited by patient heterogeneity. Fewer deletions and N-nucleotide insertions were reportedly seen in common variable immunodeficiency TCR beta sequences. TCRbeta clonality was increased in CVID versus healthy controls.

Only in-frame clones appear in the TCRdb table, and some are missing; sequencing was by immunoSEQ multiplex PCR. The sample contains 2,500 to 3,000 clones, none of them singletons. The CDR3 covers 13 residues. Looked up from germline, CDR1 is LNHDA and CDR2 is SQIVND (reference sequence). V lost 3 bases and J lost 7, with 12 bases in between. By its share, this clone is medium-sized. The target antigen is unknown. The read stops 3 residues short of the end of the CDR3; the missing end is completed from the germline J gene. The sample taken for sequencing was peripheral blood mononuclear cells. This receptor was taken from a human donor with common variable immunodeficiency. V and J are TRBV19 and TRBJ1-2; D unresolved. The CDR3 spells CASSIGLLLGYTF. CDR3 DNA (partial): TGTGCCAGTAGTATTGGACTACTCCTTGGC.